Given below is one T cell receptor (beta chain) in context. Its matching antigen is unknown. The data derive from a study of PD-1 blockade in classical Hodgkin lymphoma. Overall study context: Every 2 weeks, patients had 3 mg/kg nivolumab intravenously. Study-wide points: The CD4+ diversity rise by C4D1 was clearest in complete responders. Factors driving the repertoire differences, possibly disease activity or prior therapy, remain undefined.

Clones were sequenced by immunoSEQ multiplex PCR, and TCRdb holds only the in-frame ones, with some missing. The sample carries 30,000 to 35,000 clones, about 80% recorded once. Germline CDR1 reads MNHEY; CDR2 reads SVGAGI. V was clipped by 5 bases and J by 3 bases, with 10 bases between them. The length of the CDR3 is 13 residues. This sample's time point: cycle 4 day 1 (C4D1), after around six weeks of nivolumab. Exposure to brentuximab vedotin varied, and each patient had relapsed following autologous stem cell transplantation. Magnetic negative selection was used to purify CD4+ T cells from thawed PBMCs.

This receptor was obtained from a human donor with classical Hodgkin lymphoma. Source: CD4+ T cells from blood, taken before the fourth cycle of nivolumab. V gene TRBV6-5 combines with J gene TRBJ1-1; D is undetermined. The CDR3 bases are TGTGCCAGCAGTAAAAGACGGCACACTGAAGCTTTCTTT. Protein sequence: CASSKRRHTEAFF.